The 14 T cell receptor beta chains below all came from one sample that was sequenced in a study of T cell repertoires in cytomegalovirus infection. TCRdb processed the reads anew with MiXCR; each CDR3 protein has one entry. Of 250,000 to 300,000 distinct CDR3 sequences listed, around 25% are singletons. The source material was PBMCs. The receptors shown here come from a human donor in good health (CMV status not recorded). Some clones in this sample may be carry-over from other donors' samples.

This clonotype was counted many times. This chain's CDR3 is CASSSGTSGRAYTDTQYF. DNA for the CDR3: TGTGCCAGCAGCTCCGGGACTAGCGGGAGGGCTTATACAGATACGCAGTATTTT. The V and J genes are TRBV7-2 and TRBJ2-3; 16 bases map to TRBD2. In germline, CDR1 is SGHTA, CDR2 FQGNSA. Trimming took 4 bases from V and 3 from J; bases not matched to a gene: 7. The CDR3 runs 18 residues.

The CDR3 bases are TGTGCCAGCAGCGTAGGGACGGTTGCTAGCACAGATACGCAGTATTTT. Translating gives CASSVGTVASTDTQYF. The rearrangement uses TRBV9 and TRBJ2-3; D is unclear. The germline CDR1 and CDR2 sequences are SGDLS and YYNGEE. The CDR3 loop spans 16 amino acids. Trimming pared 0 bases from V and 0 bases from J, leaving 11 bases between.

This clonotype was detected only a few times. This chain joins TRBV5-6 and TRBJ1-1; TRBD1 matches at 7 bases. Germline V gene data show CDR1 as SGHDT and CDR2 as YYEEEE. This CDR3 has 14 residues. V lost 7 bases and J lost 0; bases outside the gene matches: 6. In DNA form, the CDR3 reads TGTGCCAGCCACGAACAGGGGTTGAACACTGAAGCTTTCTTT. Amino acid sequence: CASHEQGLNTEAFF.

This clonotype was counted between two and nine times. This chain uses TRBV28 with TRBJ1-5, with D maybe TRBD1 (6 bases). This CDR3 has 14 residues. Germline lookup yields CDR1 MDHEN and CDR2 SYDVKM. Trimming pared 8 bases from V and 3 bases from J, leaving 14 bases between. Here the CDR3 DNA reads TGTGCCAGCCGGGGCAGGGGATACAATCAGCCCCAGCATTTT. Encoded protein: CASRGRGYNQPQHF. Looking up the rest from reference TRBV28 and TRBJ1-5 gives the full variable domain: DVKVTQSSRYLVKRTGEKVFLECVQDMDHENMFWYRQDPGLGLRLIYFSYDVKMKEKGDIPEGYSVSREKKERFSLILESASTNQTSMYLCASRGRGYNQPQHFGDGTRLSIL.

This clonotype was detected only a few times. J is TRBJ2-7 and V is TRBV6-5, with D possibly being TRBD2 (5 bases). The V gene's germline CDR1 is MNHEY and CDR2 SVGAGI. Deletions cut 7 bases from V and 3 bases from J, with 13 bases between. The CDR3 totals 13 residues. The CDR3, as DNA: TGTGCCAGCACCCGGCGAGGGTTCTACGAGCAGTACTTC. Protein: CASTRRGFYEQYF.

This chain uses TRBV29-1 with TRBJ1-2; D is unresolved. This CDR3 region has 11 residues. V was pared by 7 bases and J by 4 bases, with 10 bases between. Germline V gives CDR1 SQVTM, CDR2 ANQGSEA. The CDR3 here is CSAENSYGYTF. The DNA of the CDR3 is TGCAGCGCCGAGAATAGCTATGGCTACACCTTC.

This chain uses TRBV6-8 with TRBJ1-3; D gene uncertain. Germline CDR1 reads MNHGY; CDR2 reads SAAAGT. The CDR3 loop spans 15 amino acids. Trimming removed 0 bases from V and 3 bases from J, with 9 bases in between. The CDR3: CASSYSAVLGNTIYF. As DNA, the CDR3 is TGTGCCAGCAGTTACTCGGCAGTCCTTGGAAACACCATATATTTT.

The sample holds many counts of this clonotype. This chain joins TRBV7-2 and TRBJ2-1, with D possibly being TRBD2 (6 bases). V lost 5 bases to trimming and J lost 3 bases, with 14 bases between them. The CDR3 spans 15 residues. From germline, CDR1 is SGHTA and CDR2 FQGNSA. The CDR3 DNA follows: TGTGCCAGCAGCCCCGTCGGGGGAGTCTACAATGAGCAGTTCTTC. This translates into CASSPVGGVYNEQFF.

This clonotype was observed many times. This chain uses TRBV7-2 with TRBJ2-3; 15 bases align to TRBD2. This CDR3 has 17 amino acids. V shed 1 base and J 4 bases; nucleotides not matched to a gene: 3. CDR1 and CDR2 (germline): SGHTA, FQGNSA. CDR3 coding DNA: TGTGCCAGCAGCTTAGTGGGACTAGCGGGAGGATCAGATACGCAGTATTTT. Translated: CASSLVGLAGGSDTQYF.

As regards this clonotype: Since a much larger clone is just one base distant, this may be a read error. The gene calls are TRBV7-4 and TRBJ2-5; unclear D gene. The germline V and J ends were trimmed by 7 bases and 1 base, with 7 bases remaining between them. CDR3 size: 12 residues. Germline V gives CDR1 SGHVT, CDR2 SQSDAQ. The CDR3 nucleotides are TGTGCCAGCATTGGTAGCCAAGAGACCCAGTACTTC. Translating gives CASIGSQETQYF.

The genes are TRBV10-3 and TRBJ2-7; 10 positions agree with TRBD2. Germline values: CDR1 ENHRY, CDR2 SYGVKD. The CDR3 runs to 16 residues. V was pared by 6 bases and J by 1 base, with 9 bases of the junction left unmatched. The chain's CDR3 is CAISGLAGVGSYEQYF. CDR3 DNA: TGTGCCATCAGCGGTCTAGCGGGAGTGGGGTCCTACGAGCAGTACTTC.

This clonotype was seen more than once but under ten times. The rearrangement links TRBV24-1 to TRBJ2-1, with a weak D call TRBD1 (5 bases). This CDR3 has 15 residues. V lost 2 bases to trimming and J lost 2 bases, with 9 bases between them. Germline CDR1 KGHDR, CDR2 SFDVKD. CDR3 protein: CATSDSSGTYNEQFF. The CDR3 coding sequence is TGTGCCACCAGTGATTCCTCAGGGACCTACAATGAGCAGTTCTTC.

The CDR3 sequence is CASSLYWRENTEAFF. The CDR3 region has the DNA TGTGCCAGCAGCTTGTACTGGCGGGAAAACACTGAAGCTTTCTTT. The genes are TRBV5-6 and TRBJ1-1; no reliable D call. This CDR3 has 15 residues. V lost 1 base and J lost 2, with 12 bases in between. In germline, CDR1 is SGHDT, CDR2 YYEEEE.

This clonotype was seen ten or more times. This chain connects TRBV7-2 to TRBJ2-1; D is possibly TRBD2 (6 bases). Germline V gene sequence: CDR1 SGHTA, CDR2 FQGNSA. Trimming removed 8 bases at V and 6 bases at J, with 20 bases between. This CDR3 has 15 residues. The CDR3 spells CASAPGAARINEQFF. CDR3 bases: TGTGCCAGCGCACCGGGAGCGGCTCGGATCAATGAGCAGTTCTTC. Combining the CDR3 with reference TRBV7-2 and TRBJ2-1 gives the whole variable domain GAGVSQSPSNKVTEKGKDVELRCDPISGHTALYWYRQSLGQGLEFLIYFQGNSAPDKSGLPSDRFSAERTGGSVSTLTIQRTQQEDSAVYLCASAPGAARINEQFFGPGTRLTVL.